Described below is a single T cell receptor beta chain sequence and its context. Antigen unknown. The data were obtained in a study of T cells expressing NK-cell markers. Study-wide context: CD3+CD56+NKG2C+, CD3+CD56+NKG2C- and CD3+CD56-NKG2C+ T cells, once sorted, supplied the TCR beta repertoires. The study sequenced eight donors, seven HCMV-seropositive and one seronegative. Notes on the study in general: Five to seven of the donors carried dominant NKG2C+ clonotypes that took up 1.0-7.0% of their CD8+ T cells.

The CDR3 has 14 amino acids. CDR1 is SQVTM, CDR2 ANQGSEA, per germline. UMI-tagged 5'RACE template switching yielded the TCR beta cDNA. TCRdb reprocessed the 5' RACE reads; each CDR3 protein has one entry and no DNA is given. This sample's table reports a few hundred thousand distinct CDR3 sequences. This clonotype was obtained from a woman aged 45-59 years in good health. Sequenced sample: blood T cells: a sorted CD56 or NKG2C T cell subset, CD4+ or CD8+ T cells, or bulk PBMC T cells (not recorded which). V gene TRBV29-1 combines with J gene TRBJ1-5. The chain's CDR3 is CSVREGSRNQPQHF.